Below are 25 T cell receptor beta chains sequenced from a single sample in a study of T-cell memory formation after mild COVID-19. Each CDR3 protein gets one entry after TCRdb re-called the 5' RACE reads with MiXCR. The repertoire holds about 57,000 distinct CDR3 sequences, with roughly an eighth as singletons. Sequenced sample: PBMCs or a T cell subset sorted from them (not recorded which). The receptors derive from a man aged 18 to 29 who had mild COVID-19 (a few samples of this study predate the infection). Cell type and time point are not known.

V is TRBV20-1 and J is TRBJ2-3, with D possibly being TRBD2 (6 bases). The CDR3 consists of 13 residues. CDR1 is DFQATT and CDR2 is SNEGSKA in the germline V gene (reference sequence). CDR3 sequence reads: CRAGEAGTDTQYF. The DNA of the CDR3 is TGCAGAGCTGGGGAGGCAGGCACAGATACGCAGTATTTT.

This chain connects TRBV7-2 to TRBJ2-3; 10 bases agree with TRBD2. The ends lost 1 base at V and 6 bases at J; junction bases unmatched: 4. The CDR3 has 15 residues. Germline V gives CDR1 SGHTA, CDR2 FQGNSA. This CDR3 is CASSLGLAGADTQYF. CDR3 in DNA: TGTGCCAGCAGCTTAGGCCTAGCGGGGGCGGATACGCAGTATTTT.

This clonotype was observed many times. A much larger clone sits a single nucleotide away, making a read error possible. This chain joins TRBV4-2 and TRBJ2-6, with D perhaps matching TRBD1 (6 bases). The CDR3 totals 16 residues. CDR1 and CDR2 (germline): LGHNA, YNFKEQ. V was trimmed by 0 bases and J by 2 bases, leaving 8 bases between them. The CDR3 DNA follows: TGTGCCAGCAGCCAAGATGGGGGCGCTGGGGCCAACGTCCTGACTTTC. Its translation: CASSQDGGAGANVLTF.

This clonotype was seen only a few times. The chain couples TRBV18 to TRBJ2-5; TRBD2 might be the D (6 bases). This CDR3 spans 15 amino acids. Germline V gene lookup returns CDR1 KGHSH and CDR2 LQKENI. The germline V and J ends were trimmed by 3 bases and 4 bases, with 15 bases remaining between them. Written as DNA, the CDR3 is TGTGCCAGCTCACCGCGGGACCTCGGAGGAGAGACCCAGTACTTC. Its protein product is CASSPRDLGGETQYF.

The table lists this clonotype with many counts. The chain has TRBV6-5 and TRBJ2-7, with TRBD1 as a possible D gene (6 bases). Germline-derived CDR1 and CDR2 are MNHEY and SVGAGI. The length of the CDR3 is 17 residues. Deletions cut 0 bases from V and 6 bases from J, with 21 bases between. The CDR3 here is CASSYSFAQGIGGEQYF. DNA of the CDR3: TGTGCCAGCAGTTACTCGTTTGCACAGGGAATTGGCGGCGAGCAGTACTTC.

This clonotype appeared many times. J is TRBJ2-3 and V is TRBV7-9, with 8 positions matching TRBD2. Germline CDR1 is SEHNR and CDR2 is FQNEAQ (reference sequence). V shed 5 bases, J shed 1 base, and the junction held 8 bases outside the gene matches. The CDR3 length is 16 residues. The CDR3 nucleotides read TGTGCCAGCAGCCCCCGAGGGCGGGGGGGCACAGATACGCAGTATTTT. Protein: CASSPRGRGGTDTQYF.

This clonotype was seen ten or more times. The rearrangement links TRBV20-1 to TRBJ2-3; TRBD1 or TRBD2 may be the D gene (5 bases each). Trimming cost V 5 bases and J 2 bases, with 17 bases left between them. This CDR3 is built from 15 residues. In germline, CDR1 is DFQATT, CDR2 SNEGSKA (reference sequence). The CDR3 DNA follows: TGCAGTGCTGGTAACCCGACCGGGACCACAGATACGCAGTATTTT. Its translation: CSAGNPTGTTDTQYF.

This clonotype was observed a single time. CDR3 nucleotides: TGCAGTGCTAGCGTCTCCTACTATGGCTACACCTTC. Its translation is CSASVSYYGYTF. This chain connects TRBV20-1 to TRBJ1-2; no definite D call. Germline V gene data show CDR1 as DFQATT and CDR2 as SNEGSKA (reference sequence). V was clipped by 3 bases and J by 3 bases, with 8 bases between them. This CDR3 region has 12 residues.

This clonotype has more than one count but fewer than ten. J is TRBJ2-1 and V is TRBV5-1; D gene uncertain. Germline CDR1 SGHRS, CDR2 YFSETQ. V was pared by 2 bases and J by 9 bases, with 9 bases between. The CDR3 loop spans 12 amino acids. The CDR3 DNA is TGCGCCAGCAGCTTCGCCAGCAGTGAGCAGTTCTTC. Residues: CASSFASSEQFF.

The gene calls are TRBV3-1 and TRBJ2-5; D assignment may be TRBD1 or TRBD2 (6 bases each). CDR3 length: 16 amino acids. Trimming cost V 0 bases and J 2 bases, with 13 bases left between them. Germline-derived CDR1 and CDR2 are LGHDT and YNNKEL (reference sequence). CDR3 bases: TGTGCCAGCAGCCAAGAATCGCGAGGGGGGCAAGAGACCCAGTACTTC. Translation: CASSQESRGGQETQYF.

This clonotype was recorded a few times. The chain joins TRBV9 to TRBJ1-1; D is undetermined. Germline-derived CDR1 and CDR2 are SGDLS and YYNGEE. V lost 2 bases, J lost 1 base, and 6 bases lay in between. This CDR3 is 13 amino acids long. The CDR3 DNA is TGTGCCAGCAGCGTCTGGACGAACACTGAAGCTTTCTTT. Protein product: CASSVWTNTEAFF.

This clonotype was recorded a few times. The rearrangement uses TRBV4-3 and TRBJ2-6; D is tentatively TRBD1 or TRBD2 (6 bases each). CDR1 LGHNA and CDR2 YSLEER come from the germline V gene. V was shortened by 6 bases and J by 2 bases, with 17 bases between the two germline ends. The CDR3 length is 17 residues. The CDR3 sequence: CASSGGAGVAGANVLTF. As DNA, the CDR3 is TGCGCCAGCAGTGGAGGGGCAGGGGTTGCTGGGGCCAACGTCCTGACTTTC.

The genes are TRBV18 and TRBJ2-3; a possible D gene is TRBD2 (5 bases). Trimming took 3 bases from V and 3 from J, leaving 10 bases between them. The germline V gene encodes CDR1 KGHSH and CDR2 LQKENI. The CDR3 extends over 14 amino acids. As DNA, the CDR3 is TGTGCCAGCTCACCGACGGGGAAGACAGATACGCAGTATTTT. This sequence encodes CASSPTGKTDTQYF.

In its sample, this clonotype was seen a few times. V and J are TRBV10-3 and TRBJ2-1; 10 bases are a match to TRBD2. The J segment lost 3 bases and the V segment lost 10 bases, leaving 9 bases of the junction unmatched. Germline CDR1 is ENHRY and CDR2 is SYGVKD. This CDR3 comprises 15 residues. The CDR3 is CATGPSGGHYNEQFF. The CDR3 DNA is TGTGCCACCGGGCCTAGCGGGGGCCACTACAATGAGCAGTTCTTC.

The table lists this clonotype with a few counts. V is TRBV12-3 or TRBV12-4 and J is TRBJ1-2; D is undetermined. V shed 3 bases and J shed 1 base, with 6 bases lying between them. The CDR3 contains 13 residues. CDR3 sequence: CASSFSYNYGYTF. The CDR3 DNA sequence: TGTGCCAGCAGTTTCAGCTATAACTATGGCTACACCTTC.

The chain is built from TRBV5-5 and TRBJ1-6, with no clear D. Per the germline V gene, CDR1 is SGHKS and CDR2 is YYEKEE (reference sequence). Trimming removed 0 bases at V and 0 bases at J, with 7 bases between. The CDR3 spans 16 residues. The CDR3 DNA reads TGTGCCAGCAGCTTGGGAGCCAGCTCCTATAATTCACCCCTCCACTTT. It specifies CASSLGASSYNSPLHF. Based on the CDR3 plus reference TRBV5-5 and TRBJ1-6, the full variable domain is DAGVTQSPTHLIKTRGQQVTLRCSPISGHKSVSWYQQVLGQGPQFIFQYYEKEERGRGNFPDRFSARQFPNYSSELNVNALLLGDSALYLCASSLGASSYNSPLHFGNGTRLTVT.

This clonotype was counted only a few times. The chain uses TRBV5-5 and TRBJ1-1; D is unclear. V lost 4 bases and J 2 bases, leaving 15 bases between the germline ends. This CDR3 comprises 15 residues. Germline values: CDR1 SGHKS, CDR2 YYEKEE (reference sequence). The CDR3 DNA is TGTGCCAGCAGCCTGGGCTGGGTCCAAAACACTGAAGCTTTCTTT. Protein product: CASSLGWVQNTEAFF.

The chain employs TRBV20-1 and TRBJ2-6; 8 bases line up with TRBD1. V gave up 3 bases and J gave up 2 bases; unmatched junction bases: 0. Germline V gives CDR1 DFQATT, CDR2 SNEGSKA (reference sequence). The CDR3 covers 14 residues. Here the CDR3 DNA reads TGCAGTGCTAGGACAGGGGCTGGGGCCAACGTCCTGACTTTC. Its protein is CSARTGAGANVLTF.

The CDR3 is CASSEMFRQGKVYTF. DNA of the CDR3: TGTGCCAGCAGTGAAATGTTTCGACAGGGAAAGGTCTACACCTTC. The J gene is TRBJ1-2, the V gene TRBV25-1, with 7 nucleotides matching TRBD1. The J segment lost 10 bases and the V segment lost 2 bases, leaving 13 bases of the junction unmatched. Germline CDR1 is MGHDK and CDR2 is SYGVNS. The CDR3 has 15 residues.

This clonotype was detected many times. V is TRBV5-6 and J is TRBJ2-5; tentative D call: TRBD1 (6 bases). The CDR3 totals 17 residues. V was pared by 4 bases and J by 5 bases, with 24 bases between. The germline V gene encodes CDR1 SGHDT and CDR2 YYEEEE. In DNA, the CDR3 is TGTGCCAGCAGCACACCGCCAGGGAATCTGGGGGCGGAGACCCAGTACTTC. Translating gives CASSTPPGNLGAETQYF.

This clonotype has a count of ten or more. The CDR3 DNA reads as TGCGCCAGCAGCTTGGCTACAGTGAACACCGGGGAGCTGTTTTTT. Translated: CASSLATVNTGELFF. The rearrangement uses TRBV5-1 and TRBJ2-2, with no clear D. Trimming removed 0 bases at V and 1 base at J, with 7 bases between. This CDR3 contains 15 residues. CDR1 SGHRS and CDR2 YFSETQ come from the germline V gene.

The gene calls are TRBV7-3 and TRBJ2-1; 10 nucleotides match TRBD2. Germline V gene lookup returns CDR1 SGHTA and CDR2 FQGTGA. The CDR3 length is 15 residues. V gave up 5 bases and J gave up 8 bases; unmatched junction bases: 9. The CDR3 DNA follows: TGTGCCAGCAGCCCCACTAGCGGGGATGACGATGAGCAGTTCTTC. Its translation is CASSPTSGDDDEQFF. The full variable domain, with the rest looked up from reference TRBV7-3 and TRBJ2-1, is GAGVSQTPSNKVTEKGKYVELRCDPISGHTALYWYRQSLGQGPEFLIYFQGTGAADDSGLPNDRFFAVRPEGSVSTLKIQRTERGDSAVYLCASSPTSGDDDEQFFGPGTRLTVL.

Remarks on this clonotype: It may be a read error: a sequence one base away is much more abundant. This sequence joins TRBV6-2 or TRBV6-3 and TRBJ2-7; 11 bases fit TRBD1. CDR1 is MNHEY and CDR2 is SVGEGT in the germline V gene. This CDR3 is 15 amino acids long. The J segment lost 3 bases and the V segment lost 0 bases, leaving 1 base of the junction unmatched. This CDR3 reads CASSYSGTGGYEQYF. The CDR3 DNA is TGTGCCAGCAGTTACTCCGGGACAGGGGGCTACGAGCAGTACTTC.

Concerning this clonotype: Germline and junction disagree at one end, which may indicate a read error. The rearrangement uses TRBV7-2 and TRBJ2-2; D may match TRBD1 or TRBD2 (5 bases each). Germline lookup yields CDR1 SGHTA and CDR2 FQGNSA. The CDR3 has 16 amino acids. For the CDR3, the DNA is TGTGCCAGCAGCTGGTCCGGGGCCACGAACACCTGGGAGCTGTTTTTT. Its protein product is CASSWSGATNTWELFF.

This clonotype was detected a few times. The chain has TRBV19 and TRBJ2-5; 9 nucleotides align to TRBD1. The CDR3 runs to 14 residues. Germline lookup yields CDR1 LNHDA and CDR2 SQIVND (reference sequence). J was trimmed by 4 bases and V by 6 bases; bases with no gene match: 6. The DNA of the CDR3 is TGTGCCAGTAGAGGGACAGGGAGTACAGAGACCCAGTACTTC. Translation: CASRGTGSTETQYF.